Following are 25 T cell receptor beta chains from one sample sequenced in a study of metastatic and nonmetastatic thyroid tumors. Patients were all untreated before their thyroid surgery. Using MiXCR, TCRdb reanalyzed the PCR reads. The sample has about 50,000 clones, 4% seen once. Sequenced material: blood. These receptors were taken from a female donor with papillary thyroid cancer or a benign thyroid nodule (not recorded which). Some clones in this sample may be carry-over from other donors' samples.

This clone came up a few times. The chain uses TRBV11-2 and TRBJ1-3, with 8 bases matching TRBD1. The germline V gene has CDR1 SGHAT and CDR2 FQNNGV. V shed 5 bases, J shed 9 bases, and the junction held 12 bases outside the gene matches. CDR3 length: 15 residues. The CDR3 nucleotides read TGTGCCAGCAGCCCACGGGGGACAGGCCGAAGCACCATATATTTT. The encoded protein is CASSPRGTGRSTIYF.

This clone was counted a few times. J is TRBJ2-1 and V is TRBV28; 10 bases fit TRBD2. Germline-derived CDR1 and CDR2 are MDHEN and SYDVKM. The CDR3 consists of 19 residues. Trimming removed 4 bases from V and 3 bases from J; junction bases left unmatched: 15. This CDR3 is CASSSQISTGTSDYNEQFF. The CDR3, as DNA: TGTGCCAGCAGTTCCCAAATCTCAACCGGGACTAGCGACTACAATGAGCAGTTCTTC.

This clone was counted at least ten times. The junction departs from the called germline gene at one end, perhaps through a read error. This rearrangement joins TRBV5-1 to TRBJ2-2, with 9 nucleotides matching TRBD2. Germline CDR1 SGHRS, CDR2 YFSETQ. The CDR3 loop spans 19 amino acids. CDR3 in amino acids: CASSLTYGQLAGYTGGLFF. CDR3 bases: TGCGCCAGCAGCTTGACCTACGGACAGCTAGCGGGATACACCGGGGGGCTGTTTTTT.

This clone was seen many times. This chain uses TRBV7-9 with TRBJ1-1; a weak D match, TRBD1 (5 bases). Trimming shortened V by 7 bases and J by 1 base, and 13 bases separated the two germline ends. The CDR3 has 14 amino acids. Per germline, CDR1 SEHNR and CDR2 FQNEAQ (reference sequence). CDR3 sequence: CASTGTGTNTEAFF. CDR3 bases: TGTGCCAGCACCGGAACCGGGACGAACACTGAAGCTTTCTTT.

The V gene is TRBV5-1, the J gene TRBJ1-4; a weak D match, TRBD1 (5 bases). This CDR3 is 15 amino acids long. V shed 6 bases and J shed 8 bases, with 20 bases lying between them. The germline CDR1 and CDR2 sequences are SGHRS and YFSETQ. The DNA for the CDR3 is TGCGCCAGCAAACGGGGCCAGGTGGGTCGGGAAAAACTGTTTTTT. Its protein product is CASKRGQVGREKLFF.

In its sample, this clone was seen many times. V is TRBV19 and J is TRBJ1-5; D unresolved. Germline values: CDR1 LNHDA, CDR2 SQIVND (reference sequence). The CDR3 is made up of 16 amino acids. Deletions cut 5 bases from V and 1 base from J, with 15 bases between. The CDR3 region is CASSAELPKSNQPQHF. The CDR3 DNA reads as TGTGCCAGTAGTGCGGAACTCCCAAAGAGCAATCAGCCCCAGCATTTT.

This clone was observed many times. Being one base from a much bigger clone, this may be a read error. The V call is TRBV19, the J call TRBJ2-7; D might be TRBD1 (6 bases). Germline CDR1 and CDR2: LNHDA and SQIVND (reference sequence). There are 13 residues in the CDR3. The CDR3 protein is CASSMDSSYKQYF. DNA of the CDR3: TGTGCCAGTAGTATGGACAGCTCCTACAAGCAGTACTTC.

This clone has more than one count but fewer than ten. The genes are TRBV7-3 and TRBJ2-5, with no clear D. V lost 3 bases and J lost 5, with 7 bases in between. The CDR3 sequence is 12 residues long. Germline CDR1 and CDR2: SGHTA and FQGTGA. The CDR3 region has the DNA TGTGCCAGCAGCTTTTCGCGGGAGACCCAGTACTTC. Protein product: CASSFSRETQYF.

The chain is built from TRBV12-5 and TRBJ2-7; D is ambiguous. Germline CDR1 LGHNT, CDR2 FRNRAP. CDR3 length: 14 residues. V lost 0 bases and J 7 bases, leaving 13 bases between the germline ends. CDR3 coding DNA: TGTGCTAGTGGTTTGGTACCAAACCCCATGGAGCAGTACTTC. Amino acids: CASGLVPNPMEQYF.

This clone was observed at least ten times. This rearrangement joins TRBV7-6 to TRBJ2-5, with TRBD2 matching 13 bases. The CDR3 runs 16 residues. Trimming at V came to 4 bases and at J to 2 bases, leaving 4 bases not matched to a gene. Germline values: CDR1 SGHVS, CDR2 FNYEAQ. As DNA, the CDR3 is TGTGCCAGCAGCTCCTTGGGACTAGCGGGACAAGAGACCCAGTACTTC. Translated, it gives CASSSLGLAGQETQYF.

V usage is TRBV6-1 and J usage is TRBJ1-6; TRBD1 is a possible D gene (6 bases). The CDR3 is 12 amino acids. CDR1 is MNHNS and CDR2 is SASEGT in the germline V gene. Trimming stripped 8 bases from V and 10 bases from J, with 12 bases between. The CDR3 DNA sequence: TGTGCCAGCGGACAGCCAGAGTCACCCCTCCACTTT. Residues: CASGQPESPLHF.

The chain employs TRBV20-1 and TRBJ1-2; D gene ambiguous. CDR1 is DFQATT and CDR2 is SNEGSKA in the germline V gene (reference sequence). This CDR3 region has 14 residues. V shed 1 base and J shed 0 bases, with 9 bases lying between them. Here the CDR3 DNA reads TGCAGTGCTAGAGGCCCGACTGCTAACTATGGCTACACCTTC. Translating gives CSARGPTANYGYTF.

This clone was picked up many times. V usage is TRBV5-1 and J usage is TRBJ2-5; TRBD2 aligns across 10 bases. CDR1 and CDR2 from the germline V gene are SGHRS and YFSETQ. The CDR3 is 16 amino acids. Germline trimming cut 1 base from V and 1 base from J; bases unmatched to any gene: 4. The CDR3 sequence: CASSLYGTSVQETQYF. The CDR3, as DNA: TGCGCCAGCAGCTTGTACGGGACTAGCGTCCAAGAGACCCAGTACTTC.

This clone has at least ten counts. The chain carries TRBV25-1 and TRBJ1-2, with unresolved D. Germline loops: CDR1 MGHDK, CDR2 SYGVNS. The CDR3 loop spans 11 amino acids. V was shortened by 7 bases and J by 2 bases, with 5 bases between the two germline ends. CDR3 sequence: CASKGNYGYTF. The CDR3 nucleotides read TGTGCCAGCAAGGGAAACTATGGCTACACCTTC.

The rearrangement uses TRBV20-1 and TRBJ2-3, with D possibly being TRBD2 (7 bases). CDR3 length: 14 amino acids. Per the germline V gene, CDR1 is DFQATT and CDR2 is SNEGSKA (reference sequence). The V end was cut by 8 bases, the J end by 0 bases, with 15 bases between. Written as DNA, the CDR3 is TGCAGTCAGGGACGGGGGGCTAGCACAGATACGCAGTATTTT. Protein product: CSQGRGASTDTQYF.

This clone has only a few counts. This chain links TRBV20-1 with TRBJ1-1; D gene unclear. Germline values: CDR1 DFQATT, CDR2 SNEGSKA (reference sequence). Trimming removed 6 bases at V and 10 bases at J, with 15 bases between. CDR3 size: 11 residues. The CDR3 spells CSAMRTPRAFF. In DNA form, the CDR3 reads TGCAGTGCCATGCGGACCCCCCGAGCTTTCTTT.

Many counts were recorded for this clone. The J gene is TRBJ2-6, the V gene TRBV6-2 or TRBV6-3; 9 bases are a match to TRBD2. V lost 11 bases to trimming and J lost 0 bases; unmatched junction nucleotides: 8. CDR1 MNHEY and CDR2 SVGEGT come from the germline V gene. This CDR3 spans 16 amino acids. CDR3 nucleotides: TGTGCCTCACACCCACTAGCGGGCTCTGGGGCCAACGTCCTGACTTTC. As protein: CASHPLAGSGANVLTF.

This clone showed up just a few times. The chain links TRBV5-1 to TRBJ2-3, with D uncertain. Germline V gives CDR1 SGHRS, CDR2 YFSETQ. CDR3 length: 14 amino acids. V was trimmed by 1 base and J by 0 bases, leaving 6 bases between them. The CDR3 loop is CASSLMGSTDTQYF. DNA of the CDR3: TGCGCCAGCAGCTTGATGGGCAGCACAGATACGCAGTATTTT.

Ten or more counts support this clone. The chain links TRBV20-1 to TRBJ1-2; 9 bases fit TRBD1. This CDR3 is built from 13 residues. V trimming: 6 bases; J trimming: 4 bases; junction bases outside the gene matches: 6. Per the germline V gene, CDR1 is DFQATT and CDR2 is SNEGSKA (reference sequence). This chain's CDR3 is CSALGQGSYGYTF. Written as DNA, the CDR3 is TGCAGTGCGTTGGGACAGGGTAGCTATGGCTACACCTTC.

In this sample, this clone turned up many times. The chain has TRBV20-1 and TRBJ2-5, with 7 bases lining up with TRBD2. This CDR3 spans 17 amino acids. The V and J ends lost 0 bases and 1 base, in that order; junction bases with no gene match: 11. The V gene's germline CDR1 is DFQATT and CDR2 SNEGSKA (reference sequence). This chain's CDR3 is CSARDLLAGVFQETQYF. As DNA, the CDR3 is TGCAGTGCTAGAGATCTCCTGGCGGGAGTGTTCCAAGAGACCCAGTACTTC.

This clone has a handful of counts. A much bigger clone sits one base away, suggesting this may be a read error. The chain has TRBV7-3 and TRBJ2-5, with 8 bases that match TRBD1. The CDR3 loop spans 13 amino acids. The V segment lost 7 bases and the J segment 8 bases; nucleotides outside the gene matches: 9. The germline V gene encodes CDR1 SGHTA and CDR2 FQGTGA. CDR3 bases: TGTGCCAGCATCCCCCAAGACAGGGGAACCCAGTACTTC. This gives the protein CASIPQDRGTQYF.

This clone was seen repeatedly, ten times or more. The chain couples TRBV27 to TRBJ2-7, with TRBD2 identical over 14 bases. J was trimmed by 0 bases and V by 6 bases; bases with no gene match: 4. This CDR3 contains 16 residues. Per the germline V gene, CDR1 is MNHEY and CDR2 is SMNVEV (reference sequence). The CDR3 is CASRRTSGRISYEQYF. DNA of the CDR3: TGTGCCAGCAGGCGGACTAGCGGGAGGATCTCCTACGAGCAGTACTTC.

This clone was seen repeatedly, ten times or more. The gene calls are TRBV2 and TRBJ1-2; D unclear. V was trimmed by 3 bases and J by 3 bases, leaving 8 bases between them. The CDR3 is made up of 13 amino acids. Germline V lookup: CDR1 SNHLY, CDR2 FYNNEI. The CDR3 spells CASSDGRDYGYTF. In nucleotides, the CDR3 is TGTGCCAGCAGTGATGGGAGGGACTATGGCTACACCTTC.

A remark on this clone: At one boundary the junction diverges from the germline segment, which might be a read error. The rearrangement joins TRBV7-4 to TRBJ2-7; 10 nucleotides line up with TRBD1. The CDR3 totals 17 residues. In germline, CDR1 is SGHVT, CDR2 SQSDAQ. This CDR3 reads CARVRQGASLADYEQYF. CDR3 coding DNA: TGTGCCAGGGTAAGACAGGGGGCCAGTCTAGCGGACTACGAGCAGTACTTT.

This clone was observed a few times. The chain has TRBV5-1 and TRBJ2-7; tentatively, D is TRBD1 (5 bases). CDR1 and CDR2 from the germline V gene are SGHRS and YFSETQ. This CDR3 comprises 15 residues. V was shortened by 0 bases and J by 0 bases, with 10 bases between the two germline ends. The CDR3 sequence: CASSLVSGHSYEQYF. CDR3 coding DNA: TGCGCCAGCAGCTTGGTATCAGGGCACTCCTACGAGCAGTACTTC. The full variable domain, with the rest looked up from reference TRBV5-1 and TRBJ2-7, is KAGVTQTPRYLIKTRGQQVTLSCSPISGHRSVSWYQQTPGQGLQFLFEYFSETQRNKGNFPGRFSGRQFSNSRSEMNVSTLELGDSALYLCASSLVSGHSYEQYFGPGTRLTVT.